Listed below are T cell receptor beta chains from one sample, sequenced in a study of response to subunit inactivated influenza vaccine. MiXCR, run by TCRdb on the RT-PCR reads, gives a single entry per CDR3 protein. Of about 520,000 distinct CDR3 sequences listed, about 25% were seen once; the top ten hold approximately 2%. This sample comprised CD4+ T cells sorted from PBMCs, obtained less than 6 days after vaccination. These receptors all come from a man aged 50 or older who received an inactivated influenza vaccine. CDR3s include the opening cysteine and the closing phenylalanine or tryptophan.

V gene: TRBV4-3; J gene: TRBJ2-3; CDR3 protein: CASSQDRLAGGTDTQYF
V gene: TRBV20-1; J gene: TRBJ1-5; CDR3 protein: CSAREGINQPQHF
V gene: TRBV28; J gene: TRBJ2-7; CDR3 protein: CASAEQVFRYEQYF
V gene: TRBV18; J gene: TRBJ2-1; CDR3 protein: CASSPRGGSGYNEQFF
V gene: TRBV20-1; J gene: TRBJ2-5; CDR3 protein: CSARVRGQGESQETQYF
V gene: TRBV6-2/TRBV6-3; J gene: TRBJ1-5; CDR3 protein: CASSFPGVGQPQHF
V gene: TRBV10-3; J gene: TRBJ2-7; CDR3 protein: CAISPGTGYTTTEYF
V gene: TRBV5-1; J gene: TRBJ1-6; CDR3 protein: CASSQRQGTSPLHF
V gene: TRBV6-2/TRBV6-3; J gene: TRBJ2-1; CDR3 protein: CASSTAGGRNEQFF
V gene: TRBV20-1; J gene: TRBJ2-6; CDR3 protein: CSATTGQGAYNGANVLTF
V gene: TRBV6-5; J gene: TRBJ2-7; CDR3 protein: CASSSTSGGREQYF
V gene: TRBV29-1; J gene: TRBJ2-7; CDR3 protein: CSVVTGFEQYF
V gene: TRBV7-9; J gene: TRBJ2-7; CDR3 protein: CASSLALAGSSYEQYF
V gene: TRBV6-5; J gene: TRBJ2-3; CDR3 protein: CASSSLAGTEDTQYF
V gene: TRBV4-3; J gene: TRBJ2-7; CDR3 protein: CASSQERLVALYEQYF
V gene: TRBV10-3; J gene: TRBJ2-1; CDR3 protein: CAISQGQGARNEQFF
V gene: TRBV20-1; J gene: TRBJ1-2; CDR3 protein: CSALYTSNYGYTF
V gene: TRBV20-1; J gene: TRBJ2-3; CDR3 protein: CSAPQGLAITDTQYF